These 2 T cell receptor beta chains were all obtained from the same sample, sequenced in a study of post-analysis software for immune sequencing data. Study conclusions and caveats: Comparison of patients with controls showed about 5 TRBV segments more frequent in patients, TRBV5-6, TRBV5-1 and TRBV20-1 among them.

Incorporated into the TCR beta cDNA libraries were unique molecular identifiers, which served to reduce PCR and sequencing biases. TCRdb used MiXCR to reprocess the PCR reads, holding one entry per CDR3 protein. This sample has fewer than 600,000 distinct CDR3 sequences, with roughly 45% found just once. Their antigens remain unidentified. The specimen sequenced was blood. These receptors were taken from a girl aged 10 to 17 with multiple sclerosis.

The V and J genes are TRBV3-1 and TRBJ2-7, with D unresolved. The CDR3 runs to 15 residues. Germline V CDR1 and CDR2: LGHDT, YNNKEL (reference sequence). Trimming shortened V by 2 bases and J by 2 bases, and 13 bases separated the two germline ends. The CDR3, as DNA: TGTGCCAGCAGCCAATCGATCAGGCGAACCTACGAGCAGTACTTC. It codes for CASSQSIRRTYEQYF.

This clonotype turned up a few times. The chain combines TRBV12-3 or TRBV12-4 with TRBJ2-1; no definite D call. V lost 7 bases, J lost 9 bases, and 13 bases lay in between. The length of the CDR3 is 12 residues. The CDR3 DNA sequence: TGTGCCAGCAACCCCTCGGGTGCTGAGCAGTTCTTC. This translates into CASNPSGAEQFF.